A single sample is the source of the 27 T cell receptor beta chains below, sequenced in a study of cytomegalovirus exposure and HLA in healthy donors. Vbeta (60) and Jbeta (13) primers were used in the PCR. Sequenced by immunoSEQ multiplex PCR; TCRdb stores in-frame clones only, minus some. The sample shows around 170,000 clones, around 82% of them seen only once. Specimen: PBMCs. The receptors were gathered from a woman aged 25 to 45 in good health and CMV-seropositive.

The rearrangement joins TRBV7-3 to TRBJ2-3; D is undetermined. V lost 5 bases and J lost 2, with 11 bases in between. CDR1 and CDR2 from the germline V gene are SGHTA and FQGTGA. The CDR3 loop spans 14 amino acids. The CDR3 coding sequence is TGTGCCAGCAGCCCCCGCGAGTCCACAGATACGCAGTATTTT. This sequence encodes CASSPRESTDTQYF.

This rearrangement joins TRBV18 to TRBJ1-1, with 8 bases identical to TRBD1. Looked up from germline, CDR1 is KGHSH and CDR2 is LQKENI. The length of the CDR3 is 13 residues. Losses at the gene ends were 5 bases for V and 6 bases for J; bases not matched to a gene: 5. The CDR3 reads CASSRTGWAEAFF. The CDR3 coding sequence is TGTGCCAGCTCAAGGACAGGGTGGGCTGAAGCTTTCTTT.

The chain recombines TRBV6-6 with TRBJ2-7; 14 nucleotides match TRBD2. Germline V lookup: CDR1 MNHNY, CDR2 SVGAGI (reference sequence). V shed 6 bases and J 3 bases; nucleotides not matched to a gene: 1. There are 14 residues in the CDR3. The CDR3 nucleotides read TGTGCCAGCAGCGGACTAGCGGGGGGCTACGAGCAGTACTTC. It specifies CASSGLAGGYEQYF.

This clone appeared a single time. V and J are TRBV4-3 and TRBJ1-2; 8 nucleotides line up with TRBD1. The germline V gene encodes CDR1 LGHNA and CDR2 YSLEER. The CDR3 has 14 residues. Losses at the gene ends were 4 bases for V and 5 bases for J; bases not matched to a gene: 6. The CDR3 loop reads CASSLDRGAYGYTF. The CDR3 bases are TGCGCCAGCAGCCTAGACAGGGGTGCATATGGCTACACCTTC.

This chain links TRBV6-1 with TRBJ2-5; D is perhaps TRBD1 (5 bases). This CDR3 region has 14 residues. The germline V gene encodes CDR1 MNHNS and CDR2 SASEGT. The V end was cut by 5 bases, the J end by 1 base, with 11 bases between. DNA of the CDR3: TGTGCCAGCAGTCCCCGACAGCCCCAAGAGACCCAGTACTTC. As protein: CASSPRQPQETQYF.

This clone occurred once. The chain joins TRBV5-1 to TRBJ2-5; 12 positions agree with TRBD2. Per germline, CDR1 SGHRS and CDR2 YFSETQ. The CDR3 contains 18 residues. V lost 0 bases, J lost 1 base, and 7 bases stayed unmatched. The DNA of the CDR3 is TGCGCCAGCAGCTTGGAGGCTAGCGGGGGGGTCCTCCAAGAGACCCAGTACTTC. This translates into CASSLEASGGVLQETQYF.

The V and J genes are TRBV18 and TRBJ2-7, with a tentative D call TRBD2 (6 bases). This CDR3 contains 13 residues. Germline lookup yields CDR1 KGHSH and CDR2 LQKENI. Trimming shortened V by 6 bases and J by 1 base, and 10 bases separated the two germline ends. The CDR3 here is CASSPGTSYEQYF. The CDR3 DNA reads TGTGCCAGCTCGCCCGGGACTTCCTACGAGCAGTACTTC.

The rearrangement uses TRBV9 and TRBJ1-2; possible D gene TRBD1, 5 bases. This CDR3 has 13 amino acids. With 0 bases removed from V and 8 bases from J, the gap between germline ends came to 11 bases. Per germline, CDR1 SGDLS and CDR2 YYNGEE. CDR3 in amino acids: CASSVGGGYGYTF. CDR3 nucleotides: TGTGCCAGCAGCGTAGGGGGCGGTTACGGCTACACCTTC.

The J gene is TRBJ2-7, the V gene TRBV6-5; 7 bases match TRBD2. Germline lookup yields CDR1 MNHEY and CDR2 SVGAGI. V shed 2 bases and J 6 bases; nucleotides not matched to a gene: 13. This CDR3 contains 16 residues. The CDR3 protein is CASSYTGVLSGGEQYF. The CDR3, as DNA: TGTGCCAGCAGTTACACCGGCGTGCTGTCGGGGGGCGAGCAGTACTTC.

The J gene is TRBJ2-7, the V gene TRBV7-8; 8 bases line up with TRBD2. The CDR3 is 16 amino acids. V dropped 5 bases and J dropped 0; count of bases not matched to a gene: 9. In germline, CDR1 is SGHVS, CDR2 FQNEAQ. The CDR3 DNA reads TGTGCCAGCAGCCCTAGAGGGCGGGGGGTCTCCTACGAGCAGTACTTC. This codes for CASSPRGRGVSYEQYF.

The V call is TRBV5-1, the J call TRBJ1-3; D ambiguous. V was cut by 4 bases and J by 0 bases, with 11 bases left in between. The CDR3 runs to 15 residues. Germline V gene data show CDR1 as SGHRS and CDR2 as YFSETQ. CDR3 in DNA: TGCGCCAGCAGCCTAGCAGTGAGCTCTGGAAACACCATATATTTT. Translated: CASSLAVSSGNTIYF.

A few counts support this clone. V usage is TRBV10-2 and J usage is TRBJ2-1, with 8 positions matching TRBD1. The V gene end was trimmed by 4 bases and the J gene end by 0 bases; junction bases not matched to a gene: 2. The CDR3 is 15 amino acids. The germline V gene encodes CDR1 WSHSY and CDR2 SAAADI. CDR3 protein: CASSVGQVSYNEQFF. The CDR3 nucleotides read TGCGCCAGCAGTGTGGGACAGGTCTCCTACAATGAGCAGTTCTTC.

This chain links TRBV28 with TRBJ1-2; unclear D gene. V was cut by 5 bases and J by 1 base, with 8 bases left in between. Germline loops: CDR1 MDHEN, CDR2 SYDVKM. The CDR3 has 13 amino acids. CDR3 sequence reads: CASSTQNNYGYTF. The CDR3, as DNA: TGTGCCAGCAGTACCCAGAATAACTATGGCTACACCTTC.

CDR3 amino acids: CASSYHPTGGNYGYTF. CDR3 bases: TGTGCCAGCAGTTATCATCCGACAGGGGGTAACTATGGCTACACCTTC. The chain joins TRBV6-5 to TRBJ1-2, with 9 bases aligning to TRBD1. The CDR3 loop spans 16 amino acids. From germline, CDR1 is MNHEY and CDR2 SVGAGI. V lost 3 bases, J lost 1 base, and 6 bases stayed unmatched.

The rearrangement links TRBV4-2 to TRBJ2-3; no reliable D call. CDR3 length equals 15 residues. CDR1 and CDR2 (germline): LGHNA, YNFKEQ. V lost 5 bases, J lost 2 bases, and 14 bases lay in between. The CDR3 DNA reads TGTGCCAGCAGCATGCGCGGCCGAACCACAGATACGCAGTATTTT. It specifies CASSMRGRTTDTQYF.

The V gene is TRBV10-3, the J gene TRBJ2-1; D is unclear. Trimming stripped 2 bases from V and 10 bases from J, with 9 bases between. Germline CDR1 is ENHRY and CDR2 is SYGVKD. This CDR3 has 12 residues. Here the CDR3 DNA reads TGTGCCATCAGTGAGCCCCCCAGGGAGCAGTTCTTC. It specifies CAISEPPREQFF.

The J gene is TRBJ2-4, the V gene TRBV5-6; 11 nucleotides line up with TRBD2. The germline V gene has CDR1 SGHDT and CDR2 YYEEEE. The V gene end was trimmed by 4 bases and the J gene end by 4 bases; junction bases not matched to a gene: 10. The length of the CDR3 is 17 residues. CDR3 sequence (DNA): TGTGCCAGCAGCACATATAGCGGGGGGGCCTTTAAAAACATTCAGTACTTC. It specifies CASSTYSGGAFKNIQYF.

A single count supports this clone. CDR3 DNA sequence: TGTGCCAGCAGAATAGCCCACGAGCAGTACTTC. Translated: CASRIAHEQYF. V is TRBV2 and J is TRBJ2-7; no reliable D call. The germline gives CDR1 SNHLY, CDR2 FYNNEI. CDR3 length equals 11 residues. Trimming left V 6 bases short and J 5 bases short, with 8 bases between. Complete variable domain (other parts from reference TRBV2 and TRBJ2-7): EPEVTQTPSHQVTQMGQEVILRCVPISNHLYFYWYRQILGQKVEFLVSFYNNEISEKSEIFDDQFSVERPDGSNFTLKIRSTKLEDSAMYFCASRIAHEQYFGPGTRLTVT.

This clone was counted a few times. This chain joins TRBV27 and TRBJ2-7; 8 bases line up with TRBD2. Germline values: CDR1 MNHEY, CDR2 SMNVEV (reference sequence). The length of the CDR3 is 13 residues. With 3 bases clipped from V and 6 bases from J, the junction kept 4 bases outside the gene matches. The CDR3 DNA is TGTGCCAGCAGTTTGTCGGGGGGGAGCGAGCAGTACTTC. Amino acids: CASSLSGGSEQYF.

V is TRBV27 and J is TRBJ1-6; weak D call: TRBD1 (6 bases). The CDR3 totals 19 residues. Trimming stripped 3 bases from V and 0 bases from J, with 18 bases between. Germline loops: CDR1 MNHEY, CDR2 SMNVEV (reference sequence). Here the CDR3 DNA reads TGTGCCAGCAGTTTCTCACAGGGCCCCTCTAGCTCCTATAATTCACCCCTCCACTTT. This sequence encodes CASSFSQGPSSSYNSPLHF.

The CDR3 nucleotides read TGTGCCAGCAGCAACAGAGTGGCCTCAGCTAACACCATATATTTT. This translates into CASSNRVASANTIYF. The chain employs TRBV7-9 and TRBJ1-3; D is undetermined. Trimming pared 5 bases from V and 7 bases from J, leaving 18 bases between. The CDR3 consists of 15 residues. Germline loops: CDR1 SEHNR, CDR2 FQNEAQ (reference sequence).

V gene TRBV2 combines with J gene TRBJ2-2; the D is unclear. V was trimmed by 10 bases and J by 5 bases, leaving 14 bases between them. From germline, CDR1 is SNHLY and CDR2 FYNNEI. This CDR3 has 13 amino acids. The CDR3 here is CATNPSRTGELFF. CDR3 DNA sequence: TGTGCCACAAATCCATCACGGACCGGGGAGCTGTTTTTT.

This clone was found a few times. The chain uses TRBV2 and TRBJ2-1, with D perhaps TRBD2 (5 bases). CDR1 SNHLY and CDR2 FYNNEI come from the germline V gene. The CDR3 extends over 14 amino acids. Trimming shortened V by 6 bases and J by 6 bases, and 15 bases separated the two germline ends. In DNA form, the CDR3 reads TGTGCCAGCAGCGCTATGACTGGAGGCAATGAGCAGTTCTTC. As protein: CASSAMTGGNEQFF.

This chain joins TRBV5-1 and TRBJ2-5; a weak D match, TRBD2 (7 bases). CDR3 length: 15 residues. Germline lookup yields CDR1 SGHRS and CDR2 YFSETQ. Trimming removed 7 bases from V and 5 bases from J, with 21 bases in between. CDR3 protein: CASARGDTGRETQYF. CDR3 coding DNA: TGCGCCAGCGCCCGGGGGGACACAGGAAGGGAGACCCAGTACTTC.

The gene calls are TRBV4-3 and TRBJ2-1; 11 bases are shared with TRBD1. This CDR3 spans 15 amino acids. The V and J ends lost 3 bases and 5 bases, in that order; junction bases with no gene match: 3. CDR1 and CDR2 from the germline V gene are LGHNA and YSLEER. Here the CDR3 reads CASSHRDRGDNEQFF. For the CDR3, the DNA is TGCGCCAGCAGCCACCGGGACAGGGGGGACAATGAGCAGTTCTTC.

This clone was found a few times. The rearrangement uses TRBV28 and TRBJ2-7, with 9 nucleotides matching TRBD1. Looked up from germline, CDR1 is MDHEN and CDR2 is SYDVKM. Unmatched junction bases numbered 7, after V lost 6 bases and J lost 1 base. The CDR3 sequence is 15 residues long. This chain's CDR3 is CASSSPGQGSYEQYF. The CDR3 nucleotides read TGTGCCAGCAGCTCGCCGGGACAGGGTTCCTACGAGCAGTACTTC.

This rearrangement joins TRBV6-1 to TRBJ2-2, with TRBD2 matching 9 bases. Germline CDR1 and CDR2: MNHNS and SASEGT. The CDR3 consists of 17 residues. Trimming cost V 2 bases and J 6 bases; bases outside gene matches: 10. The CDR3 sequence: CASSERAGGFQAGELFF. The CDR3 DNA is TGTGCCAGCAGTGAAAGGGCGGGGGGGTTTCAAGCCGGGGAGCTGTTTTTT.